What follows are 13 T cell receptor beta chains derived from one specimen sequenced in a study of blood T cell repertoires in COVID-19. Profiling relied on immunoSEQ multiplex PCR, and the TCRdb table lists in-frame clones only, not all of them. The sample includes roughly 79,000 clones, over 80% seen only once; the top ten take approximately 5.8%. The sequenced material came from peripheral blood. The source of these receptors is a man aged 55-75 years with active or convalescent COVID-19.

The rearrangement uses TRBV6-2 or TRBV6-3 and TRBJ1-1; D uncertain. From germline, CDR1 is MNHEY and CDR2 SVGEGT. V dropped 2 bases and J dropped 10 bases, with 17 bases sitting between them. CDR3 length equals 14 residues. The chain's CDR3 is CASSYEHLRSAAFF. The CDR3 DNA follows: TGTGCCAGCAGTTACGAGCACTTGAGGTCGGCAGCTTTCTTT.

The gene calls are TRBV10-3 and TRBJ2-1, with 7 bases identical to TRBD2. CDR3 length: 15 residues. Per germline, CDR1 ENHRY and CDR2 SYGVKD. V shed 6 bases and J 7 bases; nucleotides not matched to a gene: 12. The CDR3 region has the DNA TGTGCCATCAGCAAAGCGGGGAGCCAAGGGAATGAGCAGTTCTTC. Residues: CAISKAGSQGNEQFF.

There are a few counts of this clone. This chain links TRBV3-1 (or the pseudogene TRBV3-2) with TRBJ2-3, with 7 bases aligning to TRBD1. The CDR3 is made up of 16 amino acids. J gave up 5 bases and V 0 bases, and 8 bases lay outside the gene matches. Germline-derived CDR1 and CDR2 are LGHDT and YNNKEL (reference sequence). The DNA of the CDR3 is TGTGCCAGCAGCCAAGACCATCAGGGGGTTGGAGATACGCAGTATTTT. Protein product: CASSQDHQGVGDTQYF.

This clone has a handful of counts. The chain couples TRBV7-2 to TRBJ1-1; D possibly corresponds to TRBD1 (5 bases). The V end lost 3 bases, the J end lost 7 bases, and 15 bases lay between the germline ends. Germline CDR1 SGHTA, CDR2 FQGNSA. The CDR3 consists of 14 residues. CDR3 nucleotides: TGTGCCAGCAGCTTCGACAGCGGGGGGAATGAAGCTTTCTTT. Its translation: CASSFDSGGNEAFF. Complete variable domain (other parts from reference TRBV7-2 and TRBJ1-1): GAGVSQSPSNKVTEKGKDVELRCDPISGHTALYWYRQSLGQGLEFLIYFQGNSAPDKSGLPSDRFSAERTGGSVSTLTIQRTQQEDSAVYLCASSFDSGGNEAFFGQGTRLTVV.

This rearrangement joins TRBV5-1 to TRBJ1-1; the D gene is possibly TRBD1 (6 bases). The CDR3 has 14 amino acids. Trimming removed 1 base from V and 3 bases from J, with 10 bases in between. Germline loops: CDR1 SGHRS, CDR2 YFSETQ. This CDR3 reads CASSLQGPDTEAFF. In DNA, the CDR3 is TGCGCCAGCAGCTTGCAGGGGCCGGACACTGAAGCTTTCTTT.

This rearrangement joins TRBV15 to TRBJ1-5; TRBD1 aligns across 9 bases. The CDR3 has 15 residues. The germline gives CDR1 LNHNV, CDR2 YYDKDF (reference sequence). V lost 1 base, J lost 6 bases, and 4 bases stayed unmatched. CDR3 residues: CATSRAGTGTQPQHF. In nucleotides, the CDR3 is TGTGCCACCAGCAGAGCCGGGACAGGGACTCAGCCCCAGCATTTT.

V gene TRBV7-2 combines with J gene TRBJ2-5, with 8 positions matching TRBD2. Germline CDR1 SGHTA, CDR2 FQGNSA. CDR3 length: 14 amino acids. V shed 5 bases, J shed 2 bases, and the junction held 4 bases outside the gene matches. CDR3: CASSTTGGQETQYF. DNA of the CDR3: TGTGCCAGCAGCACAACGGGGGGGCAAGAGACCCAGTACTTC.

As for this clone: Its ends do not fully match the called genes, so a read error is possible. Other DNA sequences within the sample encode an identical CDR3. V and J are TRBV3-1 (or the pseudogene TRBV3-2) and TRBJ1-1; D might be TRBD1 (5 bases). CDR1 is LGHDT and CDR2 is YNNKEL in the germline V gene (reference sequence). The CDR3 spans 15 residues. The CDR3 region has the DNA TGTGCCAGCAGCCCCGGGGGGGTTATGAATACTGAAGCTTTCTTT. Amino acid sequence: CASSPGGVMNTEAFF.

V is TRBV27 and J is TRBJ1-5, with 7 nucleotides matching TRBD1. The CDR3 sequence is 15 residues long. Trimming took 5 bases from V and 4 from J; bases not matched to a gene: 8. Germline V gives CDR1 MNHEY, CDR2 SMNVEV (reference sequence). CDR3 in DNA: TGTGCCAGCAGTCCGTTACAGGGGAAGAATCAGCCCCAGCATTTT. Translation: CASSPLQGKNQPQHF.

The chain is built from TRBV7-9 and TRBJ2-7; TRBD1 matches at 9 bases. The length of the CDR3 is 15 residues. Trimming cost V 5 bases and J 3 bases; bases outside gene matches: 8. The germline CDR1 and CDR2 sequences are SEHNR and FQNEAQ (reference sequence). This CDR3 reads CASSPPGTGSYEQYF. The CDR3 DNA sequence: TGTGCCAGCAGCCCGCCCGGGACAGGGAGCTACGAGCAGTACTTC.

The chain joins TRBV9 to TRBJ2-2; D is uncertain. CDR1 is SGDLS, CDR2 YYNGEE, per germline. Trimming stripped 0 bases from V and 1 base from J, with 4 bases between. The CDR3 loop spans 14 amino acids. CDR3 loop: CASSVAGNTGELFF. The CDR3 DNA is TGTGCCAGCAGCGTAGCGGGGAACACCGGGGAGCTGTTTTTT.

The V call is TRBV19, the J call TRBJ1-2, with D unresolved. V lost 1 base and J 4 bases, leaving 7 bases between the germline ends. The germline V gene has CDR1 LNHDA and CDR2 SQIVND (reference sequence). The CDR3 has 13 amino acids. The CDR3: CASSIGATYGYTF. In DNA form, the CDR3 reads TGTGCCAGTAGTATAGGAGCTACCTATGGCTACACCTTC. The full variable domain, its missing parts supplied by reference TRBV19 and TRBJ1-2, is DGGITQSPKYLFRKEGQNVTLSCEQNLNHDAMYWYRQDPGQGLRLIYYSQIVNDFQKGDIAEGYSVSREKKESFPLTVTSAQKNPTAFYLCASSIGATYGYTFGSGTRLTVV.

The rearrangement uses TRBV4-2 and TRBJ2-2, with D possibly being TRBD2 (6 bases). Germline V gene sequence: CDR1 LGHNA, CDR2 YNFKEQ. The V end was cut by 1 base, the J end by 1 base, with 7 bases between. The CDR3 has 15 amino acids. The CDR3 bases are TGTGCCAGCAGCCAAGCGGGGGTGAACACCGGGGAGCTGTTTTTT. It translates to CASSQAGVNTGELFF.